This T cell receptor (beta chain) was sequenced for a study of vaccination and CD4 T cells after COVID-19. Looking at the study overall: The cells were exposed to overlapping spike peptides originating from SARS-CoV-2, HCoV-NL63, HCoV-OC43 and HCoV-229E for stimulation.

V lost 2 bases, J lost 9 bases, and 14 bases lay in between. Germline CDR1 reads MDHEN; CDR2 reads SYDVKM. The length of the CDR3 is 13 residues. On this clonotype itself: The antigen remains undetermined.

Oncomine TCR Beta short-read sequencing was applied to DNA from cultured CD4+ T cells. One entry per CDR3 protein results from TCRdb running MiXCR on the PCR reads. The data show about 24,000 distinct CDR3 sequences, approximately 56% seen once. Sample treatment: roughly 10-day PBMC culture with coronavirus spike peptide pools or control peptides (ViraFEST assay). Antigen-specific T cell expansion with peptide pools preceded TCR sequencing in the ViraFEST approach. The sequencing input was CD4+ T cells from blood, cultured in vitro. The chain joins TRBV28 to TRBJ2-7, with no clear D. The sequence was obtained from a human donor who had recovered from COVID-19. The CDR3, as DNA: TGTGCCAGCAGTTTAATGGGCAGCTTAGGGCAGTACTTC. The encoded protein is CASSLMGSLGQYF.